This T cell receptor (beta chain) comes out of a study of shared clonotypes between healthy human individuals (TCRdb year 2020). In terms of the full investigation: A couple of women and a few men aged 18 to 49 years were included in the cohort. Blood TCR repertoires of roughly five healthy adults were deeply sequenced to estimate repertoire size and the extent of clonotype sharing between individuals. Per donor, three plates each were used for CD4 naive and CD4 memory, two for CD8 naive, and one for CD8 memory. Between about 0.8 and 8.9 billion PBMCs per donor were obtained by leukapheresis. To increase sequencing depth and limit assay-specific biases, TCR repertoire library preparation and sequencing were carried out by different laboratories using diverse techniques. Here is what the overall study found, with its caveats: Sharing across a handful of donors was observed for around 5% of naive CD4, 3.5% of naive CD8, 2% to 2.5% of memory CD4, and about 0.38% of memory CD8 clonotypes. Naive subsets generally had larger estimated clonotype richness than memory subsets did. Because the study included only a small number of donors, the genetic and exposure-history diversity represented was limited. Rarefaction of sorted-subset datasets indicated incomplete sequencing despite the large sequencing depth. Clonotypes shared by all four sorted-subset donors showed higher generation probabilities than non-shared clonotypes. Pairwise subsampling indicated that sequencing depth was expected to affect the degree of clonotype sharing among donors. Only blood was sampled, and tissue TCR repertoires likely differ from those in blood.

Using the deep immunoSEQ assay, TCR CDR3 regions were amplified from genomic DNA by multiplex PCR. For each cell subset, the extracted genomic DNA was distributed evenly across all wells of several immunoSEQ 96-well plates, and each plate served as one replicate. Each replicate PCR for sorted subsets received about 180 ng genomic DNA, equal to about 30,000 T cell genomes. Purified libraries were quantified with a Qubit 3.0 fluorometer, sized on a Bioanalyzer 2100, and re-quantified with the KAPA Library Quantification kit. A separate single-read 150-cycle Illumina NextSeq 550 flow cell was used to sequence each immunoSEQ 96-well plate. The paper's data handling went like this. Because only junctional sequences without quality scores were contained in the immunoSEQ output, filtering matching that applied to full-length reads could not be performed. Sequences were annotated with PyIR, a Python wrapper for IgBLAST v1.9, and V/J genes and CDR3 were assigned using IMGT germline references. Reads with weak V/J assignments (E-value above 1e-6), missing CDR3, stop codons, out-of-frame junctions, or ambiguous translated residues were removed. V3J clonotypes were defined by identical inferred V gene, J gene, and CDR3 amino acid sequence. Percentage overlap between repertoires was computed as shared unique clonotypes divided by the size of the smaller repertoire. RTK rarefaction, the Chao1 estimator, and Recon v2.1 estimates of unobserved clonotypes were used to assess repertoire richness. Generation probabilities were computed with OLGA for all TCRbeta clonotypes obtained by the gDNA method from several donors. TCRdb provides this immuneACCESS table in a form limited to in-frame rearrangements. Some clones are lacking; in checked studies, under half of them reflect an unresolved V gene, and why the rest are absent is not known. V and J calls and clone size are as listed in that table; D and trimming were resolved from the DNA. In all, the sample holds approximately 1,000,000 clones, and 60% to 85% of those were seen once. Over 0.8% of the sample is taken by the ten largest.

The CDR3 covers 14 residues, taking in both the cysteine and the phenylalanine. Of the read, only the CDR3 DNA is kept; its 42 bases are in frame from base 1. Trimming takes 3 bases from V and 10 bases from J, and the germline ends sit 19 bases apart. Via the germline V gene, CDR1 is SGHRS and CDR2 YFSETQ. Healthy HIV-negative adults with no recently reported acute infections or vaccinations were included as donors. Only Caucasian adults living in Nashville, Tennessee, USA were represented among the donors. Magnetic negative selection was used to enrich CD4+ T cells, after which naive cells were positively selected on CD45RA and the negative fraction became the memory subset. Blood was obtained by leukapheresis, after which PBMCs were separated by Ficoll-Histopaque density gradient centrifugation and cryopreserved in liquid nitrogen vapor phase. Analytical flow cytometry was used to check the purity and quantity of every magnetically sorted T cell population. Each sorted fraction had its genomic DNA isolated and then quantified by UV absorbance on a Nanodrop 2000c.

Remarks on this clone: Its antigen remains unidentified. This may be a read error, as it is one base from a much larger clone. At the DNA level, this CDR3 is encoded by other sequences in the same sample as well.

The chain couples TRBV5-1 to TRBJ2-5; the D segment could be TRBD1, given 6 matching bases. This TCR was recovered from a man younger than 30 in good health. Some clones in this sample may be carry-over from other donors' samples. The source material was memory CD4+ T cells from PBMCs. Per the publication, the cell subset or site label means: CD45RA-negative fraction. In nucleotide form, the sequence is TGCGCCAGCAGCTGGGACACCGGCGTGAGCGACCAGTACTTC. This codes for CASSWDTGVSDQYF.